A single sample gave rise to the 20 T cell receptor beta chains below, sequenced in a study of identical twins. A single record per CDR3 protein comes from TCRdb applying MiXCR to the 5' RACE reads. Here the sample spans some 440,000 distinct CDR3 sequences, 24% being singletons. These data were also reused for a study on T cells expressing NK-cell markers.

Material for sequencing was CD4+ T cells sorted from blood. These TCRs come from a woman between 18 and 30 years old in good health.

The chain uses TRBV11-2 and TRBJ2-4; D unresolved. From germline, CDR1 is SGHAT and CDR2 FQNNGV. The length of the CDR3 is 13 residues. The V end was cut by 0 bases, the J end by 9 bases, with 9 bases between. The CDR3 loop reads CASSLEPQSIQYF. In DNA form, the CDR3 reads TGTGCCAGCAGCTTAGAACCACAGTCCATTCAGTACTTC.

This clonotype was found a few times. The chain uses TRBV4-3 and TRBJ2-1; 12 nucleotides line up with TRBD2. The CDR3 consists of 15 residues. V was clipped by 2 bases and J by 8 bases; unmatched bases: 4. CDR1 is LGHNA and CDR2 is YSLEER in the germline V gene. CDR3 sequence reads: CASSQPGLAGYEQFF. For the CDR3, the DNA is TGCGCCAGCAGCCAACCGGGACTAGCGGGCTATGAGCAGTTCTTC.

The genes are TRBV6-2 or TRBV6-3 and TRBJ2-7; D call uncertain. Per germline, CDR1 MNHEY and CDR2 SVGEGT. CDR3 length: 16 residues. Trimming took 4 bases from V and 3 from J, leaving 19 bases between them. In DNA form, the CDR3 reads TGTGCCAGCAGTTCAGATCCTTGGACCCGAAACTACGAGCAGTACTTC. Amino acids: CASSSDPWTRNYEQYF.

The CDR3 nucleotides read TGTGCCATCGGGGGGGGCATCACCTACGAGCAGTACTTC. Its protein product is CAIGGGITYEQYF. This chain links TRBV10-3 with TRBJ2-7; D perhaps matches TRBD2 (7 bases). Trimming cost V 8 bases and J 2 bases, with 13 bases left between them. Germline V gives CDR1 ENHRY, CDR2 SYGVKD. This CDR3 is 13 amino acids long.

The table lists this clonotype with many counts. This chain links TRBV7-6 with TRBJ1-6; no clear D gene. CDR1 and CDR2 (germline): SGHVS, FNYEAQ. The CDR3 length is 14 residues. V was shortened by 2 bases and J by 10 bases, with 12 bases between the two germline ends. This CDR3 reads CASSLRPTGSPLHF. CDR3 coding DNA: TGTGCCAGCAGCTTACGGCCCACGGGATCACCCCTCCACTTT.

The chain joins TRBV10-3 to TRBJ2-2, with 10 bases lining up with TRBD2. CDR1 ENHRY and CDR2 SYGVKD come from the germline V gene. There are 14 residues in the CDR3. V shed 6 bases, J shed 7 bases, and the junction held 5 bases outside the gene matches. The CDR3 here is CAIRAGGSVGELFF. CDR3 bases: TGTGCCATCAGAGCGGGAGGGTCTGTCGGGGAGCTGTTTTTT.

In its sample, this clonotype was seen a few times. This sequence joins TRBV5-6 and TRBJ2-2; 7 bases are a match to TRBD1. V lost 4 bases and J lost 7; bases outside the gene matches: 7. The CDR3 is 14 amino acids. CDR1 is SGHDT, CDR2 YYEEEE, per germline. CDR3 residues: CASSPRQGVGELFF. In nucleotides, the CDR3 is TGTGCCAGCAGCCCAAGACAGGGTGTCGGGGAGCTGTTTTTT.

This clonotype was seen only a few times. The rearrangement joins TRBV29-1 to TRBJ2-2; D may be TRBD1 (5 bases). Trimming left V 7 bases short and J 7 bases short, with 10 bases between. The CDR3 covers 11 residues. Germline CDR1 SQVTM, CDR2 ANQGSEA. CDR3 protein: CSGRGSGELFF. Written as DNA, the CDR3 is TGCAGCGGAAGGGGTAGCGGGGAGCTGTTTTTT.

This chain connects TRBV20-1 to TRBJ1-4, with D possibly matching TRBD1 (6 bases). Germline CDR1 DFQATT, CDR2 SNEGSKA (reference sequence). Trimming took 6 bases from V and 8 from J, leaving 16 bases between them. The CDR3 covers 13 residues. The CDR3 region has the DNA TGCAGTGCCATCCAGGGGATCCGGGAAAAACTGTTTTTT. This sequence encodes CSAIQGIREKLFF.

The chain couples TRBV20-1 to TRBJ2-1; D uncertain. The germline V gene encodes CDR1 DFQATT and CDR2 SNEGSKA (reference sequence). Trimming pared 3 bases from V and 11 bases from J, leaving 11 bases between. CDR3 size: 11 residues. The CDR3 protein is CSARSPAQQFF. The CDR3 DNA reads as TGCAGTGCTAGGAGTCCAGCCCAGCAGTTCTTC.

The sample holds a few counts of this clonotype. V usage is TRBV6-5 and J usage is TRBJ2-5; TRBD2 matches at 7 bases. CDR1 and CDR2 (germline): MNHEY, SVGAGI. V lost 0 bases to trimming and J lost 5 bases; unmatched junction nucleotides: 3. The CDR3 is 14 amino acids. CDR3 nucleotides: TGTGCCAGCAGTTACTCGGGAGGGAGCGAGACCCAGTACTTC. Its protein is CASSYSGGSETQYF.

The chain couples TRBV3-1 to TRBJ2-3, with TRBD2 matching over 12 bases. CDR1 is LGHDT and CDR2 is YNNKEL in the germline V gene (reference sequence). V was clipped by 3 bases and J by 4 bases; unmatched bases: 5. The CDR3 runs to 16 residues. The CDR3 spells CASSHGRLAGADTQYF. DNA of the CDR3: TGTGCCAGCAGCCACGGTCGACTAGCGGGGGCAGATACGCAGTATTTT.

This clonotype has more than one count but fewer than ten. V usage is TRBV12-3 or TRBV12-4 and J usage is TRBJ1-5; perhaps TRBD1 as D (6 bases). There are 14 residues in the CDR3. V shed 7 bases and J shed 6 bases, with 16 bases lying between them. DNA of the CDR3: TGTGCCAGCAATCACAGGGAGATGAGTCAGCCCCAGCATTTT. It specifies CASNHREMSQPQHF.

The chain recombines TRBV20-1 with TRBJ2-7; 8 nucleotides line up with TRBD2. CDR3 length: 15 residues. V was pared by 6 bases and J by 0 bases, with 10 bases of the junction left unmatched. CDR1 is DFQATT and CDR2 is SNEGSKA in the germline V gene (reference sequence). In DNA form, the CDR3 reads TGCAGTGCGGAACGACCGGGACTAGTCTCCTACGAGCAGTACTTC. This translates into CSAERPGLVSYEQYF.

The rearrangement uses TRBV12-3 or TRBV12-4 and TRBJ1-4; possibly TRBD1 for D (5 bases). The CDR3 length is 14 residues. V lost 3 bases, J lost 9 bases, and 14 bases lay in between. The CDR3 is CASSFGGSNQKLFF. The DNA for the CDR3 is TGTGCCAGCAGTTTTGGGGGATCGAATCAAAAACTGTTTTTT.

The genes are TRBV20-1 and TRBJ2-1, with no clear D. This CDR3 comprises 12 residues. Per the germline V gene, CDR1 is DFQATT and CDR2 is SNEGSKA (reference sequence). V was shortened by 6 bases and J by 4 bases, with 10 bases between the two germline ends. CDR3 coding DNA: TGCAGTGCCGCACTTGAATACAATGAGCAGTTCTTC. Translating it yields CSAALEYNEQFF.

This sequence joins TRBV6-1 and TRBJ2-6, with D perhaps TRBD1 (5 bases). The CDR3 is 16 amino acids. V gave up 5 bases and J gave up 0 bases, with 11 bases separating them. CDR1 is MNHNS, CDR2 SASEGT, per germline. Written as DNA, the CDR3 is TGTGCCAGCAGTAGACAGCCAGCCTCTGGGGCCAACGTCCTGACTTTC. Translated: CASSRQPASGANVLTF.

This clonotype has more than one count but fewer than ten. This chain connects TRBV7-9 to TRBJ2-7; 9 nucleotides match TRBD1. Trimming at V came to 3 bases and at J to 0 bases, leaving 6 bases not matched to a gene. The CDR3 is 16 amino acids. Germline V gene lookup returns CDR1 SEHNR and CDR2 FQNEAQ (reference sequence). The CDR3 is CASSFLGQGSSYEQYF. CDR3 nucleotides: TGTGCCAGCAGCTTCTTGGGACAGGGAAGCTCCTACGAGCAGTACTTC.

This clonotype was counted a few times. The chain has TRBV20-1 and TRBJ1-2; the D is unclear. The CDR3 is 15 amino acids. Germline V CDR1 and CDR2: DFQATT, SNEGSKA (reference sequence). Between the trimmed V and J ends, which lost 0 bases and 3 bases, there was a span of 14 bases. CDR3 coding DNA: TGCAGTGCTAGAGATTTCGATCCGGAACACTATGGCTACACCTTC. Its protein is CSARDFDPEHYGYTF.

This clonotype has only a few counts. The chain is built from TRBV5-6 and TRBJ2-3; 10 bases match TRBD2. The germline V gene has CDR1 SGHDT and CDR2 YYEEEE. There are 14 residues in the CDR3. Unmatched junction bases numbered 2, after V lost 2 bases and J lost 5 bases. The DNA of the CDR3 is TGTGCCAGCAGCTTCGTAGCGGGGGGAGATACGCAGTATTTT. Translating it yields CASSFVAGGDTQYF.